This TCR beta chain came from a study of cytomegalovirus exposure and HLA in healthy donors. Background on the study: As an earlier analysis found, roughly 170 million T cells yielded 95 million to 130 million unique TCR beta sequences.

Primers for the PCR totalled 60 Vbeta and 13 Jbeta. TCRdb's copy holds only in-frame clones and misses some; the assay was immunoSEQ multiplex PCR. The table has 160,000 or so clones, approximately 72% seen once; the top ten hold about 2.5%. Note on this clone: Its antigen remains unidentified.

Study results and caveats: Several of the most significant clusters were apparently associated with common viral pathogens in a later analysis. Some highly shared sequence variants likely arose as a pipeline artifact.

This CDR3 is built from 16 residues. Trimming took 1 base from V and 12 from J; bases not matched to a gene: 12. The germline CDR1 and CDR2 sequences are MNHNS and SASEGT. This TCR derives from a human donor in good health. This chain uses TRBV6-1 with TRBJ2-1; 10 nucleotides match TRBD2. The sample taken for sequencing was PBMCs. CDR3 nucleotides: TGTGCCAGCAGTGAAGGTCTAGCGGGGGACGCCGGCGGGCAGTTCTTC. This encodes CASSEGLAGDAGGQFF.